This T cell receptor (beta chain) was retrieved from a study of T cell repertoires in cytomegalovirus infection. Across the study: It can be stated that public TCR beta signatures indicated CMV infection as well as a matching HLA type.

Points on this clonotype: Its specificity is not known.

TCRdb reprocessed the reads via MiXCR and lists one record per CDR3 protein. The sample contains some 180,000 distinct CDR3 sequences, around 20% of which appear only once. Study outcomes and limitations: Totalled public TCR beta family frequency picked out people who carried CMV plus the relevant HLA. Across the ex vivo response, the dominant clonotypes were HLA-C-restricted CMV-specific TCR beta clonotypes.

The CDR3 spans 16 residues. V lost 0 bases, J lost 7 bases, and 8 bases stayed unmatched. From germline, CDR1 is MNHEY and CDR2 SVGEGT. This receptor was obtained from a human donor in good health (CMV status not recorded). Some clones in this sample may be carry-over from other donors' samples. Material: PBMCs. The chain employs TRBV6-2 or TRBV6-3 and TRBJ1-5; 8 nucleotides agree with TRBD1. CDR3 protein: CASSYSSRGRIQPQHF. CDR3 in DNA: TGTGCCAGCAGTTACTCGAGCAGGGGGCGCATCCAGCCCCAGCATTTT.